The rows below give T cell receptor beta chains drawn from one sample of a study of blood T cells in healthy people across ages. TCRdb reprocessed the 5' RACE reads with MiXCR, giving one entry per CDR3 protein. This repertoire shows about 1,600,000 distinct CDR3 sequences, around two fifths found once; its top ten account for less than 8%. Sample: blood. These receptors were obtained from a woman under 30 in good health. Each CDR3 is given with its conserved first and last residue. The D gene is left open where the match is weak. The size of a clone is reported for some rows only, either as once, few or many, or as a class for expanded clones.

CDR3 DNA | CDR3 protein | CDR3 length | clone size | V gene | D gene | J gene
TGTGCCAGCGGCAGCCCGGGACAGGGGGCGAAAGATGGCTACAATGAGCAGTTCTTC | CASGSPGQGAKDGYNEQFF | 19 | - | TRBV9 | TRBD1 | TRBJ2-1
TGTGCCAGCAGCTTGGCCGGCCAGGGTCACAATGAGCAGTTCTTC | CASSLAGQGHNEQFF | 15 | few | TRBV5-6 | - | TRBJ2-1
TGTGCCAGCAGTTCCCGGGACTTTGCTTCGCAGTATTTT | CASSSRDFASQYF | 13 | few | TRBV12-3/TRBV12-4 | - | TRBJ2-3
TGCGCCAGCAGCCAAGTTCGGGGCCAGACTCAGCCCCAGCATTTT | CASSQVRGQTQPQHF | 15 | - | TRBV4-1 | - | TRBJ1-5
TGTGCCAGCTGTCAGGGGGTAGACGGTGGGCAGTACTTC | CASCQGVDGGQYF | 13 | - | TRBV28 | TRBD1 | TRBJ2-5
TGTGCCAGCAGCTCCGGGCACCAGTACTTC | CASSSGHQYF | 10 | - | TRBV7-9 | - | TRBJ2-7
TGTGCCAGCAGAGAAGAGACAGGGAACTATGGCTACACCTTC | CASREETGNYGYTF | 14 | few | TRBV2 | TRBD1 | TRBJ1-2
TGTGCCAGCACCGTGACCATCCACGGGACCGGGGAGCTGTTTTTT | CASTVTIHGTGELFF | 15 | - | TRBV12-3/TRBV12-4 | - | TRBJ2-2
TGCAGTGCTAGCCGGGCTAGCGGGGACAATGAGCAGTTCTTC | CSASRASGDNEQFF | 14 | few | TRBV20-1 | TRBD2 | TRBJ2-1
TGTGCCAGCAGCCGGTGGGGTAGCGGGGGAAACAATGAGCAGTTCTTC | CASSRWGSGGNNEQFF | 16 | - | TRBV14 | TRBD2 | TRBJ2-1
TGCAGTGCTATCGCGCAACCCTCCGGCTCCTACGAGCAGTACTTC | CSAIAQPSGSYEQYF | 15 | - | TRBV20-1 | - | TRBJ2-7
TGCGCCAGCAGCTTTAACGGGAGGGGGAACGGTGAGCAGTTCTTC | CASSFNGRGNGEQFF | 15 | - | TRBV5-1 | TRBD2 | TRBJ2-1
TGTGCCAGTCGAGGGGTGAAGGACTCTGAAGCTTTCTTT | CASRGVKDSEAFF | 13 | - | TRBV27 | - | TRBJ1-1
TGTGCCAGCACCCCAGGGGCCACGAACTATGGCTACACCTTC | CASTPGATNYGYTF | 14 | - | TRBV27 | - | TRBJ1-2
TGCAGTGCTAGAGATACAGGGATGAACACTGAAGCTTTCTTT | CSARDTGMNTEAFF | 14 | few | TRBV20-1 | - | TRBJ1-1
TGTGCCAGCAGAACCCCTTTGCGGGGTGGGAATGAGCAGTTCTTC | CASRTPLRGGNEQFF | 15 | - | TRBV6-5 | - | TRBJ2-1
TGCAGCGTTGGGGCTAGCGGGTTCGCAGATACGCAGTATTTT | CSVGASGFADTQYF | 14 | once | TRBV29-1 | TRBD2 | TRBJ2-3
TGCGCCAGCAGCCAAGGGACAGGGGTCCCCGGGGAGCTGTTTTTT | CASSQGTGVPGELFF | 15 | - | TRBV4-1 | TRBD1 | TRBJ2-2
TGTGCCACTACTAGCGGGGGTAACACCGGGGAGCTGTTTTTT | CATTSGGNTGELFF | 14 | - | TRBV10-3 | TRBD2 | TRBJ2-2
TGTGCCAGCAGCGTAGTCGGGAGGGCCAGTATTAATGAGCAGTTCTTC | CASSVVGRASINEQFF | 16 | - | TRBV9 | TRBD2 | TRBJ2-1
TGTGCCATCAGTGTCGGTAGGGAGGATGAGCAGTTCTTC | CAISVGREDEQFF | 13 | few | TRBV10-3 | - | TRBJ2-1
TGCGCCAGCAGCTTAGGGACTTACATTCCTATCAACACCGGGGAGCTGTTTTTT | CASSLGTYIPINTGELFF | 18 | - | TRBV11-2 | - | TRBJ2-2
TGTGCCAGCAGCTTGGAAGACAGGGACGTAGAGACCCAGTACTTC | CASSLEDRDVETQYF | 15 | - | TRBV5-8 | TRBD1 | TRBJ2-5
TGTGCCAGCAGCCCCACGACTAGCGGGACCTCCTACGAGCAGTACTTC | CASSPTTSGTSYEQYF | 16 | few | TRBV4-2 | TRBD2 | TRBJ2-7
TGTGCCAGCAGCGTAGATAAGACCCAGTACTTC | CASSVDKTQYF | 11 | few | TRBV9 | - | TRBJ2-5
TGCGCCAGCAGCTTGGGACAGGGTATGAGCGAGCAGTACTTC | CASSLGQGMSEQYF | 14 | - | TRBV5-1 | TRBD1 | TRBJ2-7
TGTGCCAGCCGCCCCGGGTTCAATCAGCCCCAGCATTTT | CASRPGFNQPQHF | 13 | - | TRBV6-5 | - | TRBJ1-5
TGTGCCAGCAGCTCCGGACAGGGGGATCAGCCCCAGCATTTT | CASSSGQGDQPQHF | 14 | few | TRBV7-8 | TRBD1 | TRBJ1-5
TGTGCCGGCAGCCGGCAGTTCTACGAGCAGTACTTC | CAGSRQFYEQYF | 12 | - | TRBV14 | - | TRBJ2-7
TGTGCCAGCAGTTTAGAAGCCGGGGGAAAGACGCAGTATTTT | CASSLEAGGKTQYF | 14 | few | TRBV12-3/TRBV12-4 | - | TRBJ2-3
TGCAGTGCTAGAGAGGGTTGGGAGGAGTCCTACAATGAGCAGTTCTTC | CSAREGWEESYNEQFF | 16 | - | TRBV20-1 | - | TRBJ2-1
TGCAGTACTAGATTGGGTGGCCGAGCTTTCTTT | CSTRLGGRAFF | 11 | - | TRBV20-1 | - | TRBJ1-1
TGTGCCAGCAGCTTAGTGCGGGGGTACGGCACAGATACGCAGTATTTT | CASSLVRGYGTDTQYF | 16 | - | TRBV7-2 | TRBD2 | TRBJ2-3
TGTGCCAGCAGGGTGAGCGGGGGTACGGACATTCAGTACTTC | CASRVSGGTDIQYF | 14 | few | TRBV12-3/TRBV12-4 | TRBD2 | TRBJ2-4
TGTGCCGGCAGCGGCCCGGCCTACAATGAGCAGTTCTTC | CAGSGPAYNEQFF | 13 | once | TRBV7-9 | - | TRBJ2-1
TGTGCCAGCAGCTCAAATTACGGAAAATACGAGCAGTACTTC | CASSSNYGKYEQYF | 14 | - | TRBV7-6 | - | TRBJ2-7
TGTGCCAGCAGCCTTGGGACTGGGACGCAAGAGACCCAGTACTTC | CASSLGTGTQETQYF | 15 | few | TRBV4-2 | - | TRBJ2-5
TGCAGTGCTCCACGGGGGAATGAAAAACTGTTTTTT | CSAPRGNEKLFF | 12 | - | TRBV20-1 | - | TRBJ1-4
TGCAGTGCTAGAGCGGCTAGCGGGAGAATAGATACGCAGTATTTT | CSARAASGRIDTQYF | 15 | few | TRBV20-1 | TRBD2 | TRBJ2-3
TGCAGTGCTAGAGGGGTAAAAGCAGGCTCCTACGAGCAGTACTTC | CSARGVKAGSYEQYF | 15 | few | TRBV20-1 | - | TRBJ2-7
TGTGCCAGCAGGTCGGACAGCGGCCCCTACGAGCAGTACTTC | CASRSDSGPYEQYF | 14 | - | TRBV6-5 | - | TRBJ2-7
TGCGCCAGCAGCCAAGATTTTGCAAGCGGGGGAAACAATGAGCAGTTCTTC | CASSQDFASGGNNEQFF | 17 | many | TRBV4-1 | TRBD2 | TRBJ2-1
TGCAGCGTTGCCCGTCCAGGGGACACTATCTTTAGGTTCGACGAGACCCAGTACTTC | CSVARPGDTIFRFDETQYF | 19 | - | TRBV29-1 | - | TRBJ2-5
TGTGCTAGTGGTTTGGACCGCCGGGGTAGCGGGAACCAAGAGACCCAGTACTTC | CASGLDRRGSGNQETQYF | 18 | - | TRBV12-5 | TRBD2 | TRBJ2-5
TGTGCCAGCTCGGGGGCTGGTTTGGGTAAAAACATTCAGTACTTC | CASSGAGLGKNIQYF | 15 | - | TRBV6-6 | - | TRBJ2-4
TGCGCCAGCAGCTCCGGGACAGGGCCTAACGAGCAGTACTTC | CASSSGTGPNEQYF | 14 | - | TRBV10-1 | TRBD1 | TRBJ2-7